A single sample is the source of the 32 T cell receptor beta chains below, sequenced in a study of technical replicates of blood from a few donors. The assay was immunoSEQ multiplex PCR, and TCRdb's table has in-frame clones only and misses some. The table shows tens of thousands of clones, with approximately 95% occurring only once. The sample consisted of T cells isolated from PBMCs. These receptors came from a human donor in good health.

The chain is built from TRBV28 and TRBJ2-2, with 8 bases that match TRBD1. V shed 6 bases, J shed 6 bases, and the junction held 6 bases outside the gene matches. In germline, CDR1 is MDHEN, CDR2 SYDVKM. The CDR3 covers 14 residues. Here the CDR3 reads CASRLLQGAGELFF. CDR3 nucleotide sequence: TGTGCCAGCAGGCTGTTACAGGGGGCCGGGGAGCTGTTTTTT.

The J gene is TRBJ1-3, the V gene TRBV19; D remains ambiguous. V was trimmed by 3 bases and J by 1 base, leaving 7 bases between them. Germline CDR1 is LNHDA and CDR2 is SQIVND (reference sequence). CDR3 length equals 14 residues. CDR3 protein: CASSMTDSGNTIYF. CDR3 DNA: TGTGCCAGTAGTATGACTGATTCTGGAAACACCATATATTTT.

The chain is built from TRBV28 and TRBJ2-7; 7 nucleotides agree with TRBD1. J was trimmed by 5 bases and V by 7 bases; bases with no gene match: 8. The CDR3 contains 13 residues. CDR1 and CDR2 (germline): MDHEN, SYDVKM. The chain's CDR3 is CASIPTGYDEQYF. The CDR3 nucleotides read TGTGCCAGCATCCCGACAGGGTACGACGAGCAGTACTTC.

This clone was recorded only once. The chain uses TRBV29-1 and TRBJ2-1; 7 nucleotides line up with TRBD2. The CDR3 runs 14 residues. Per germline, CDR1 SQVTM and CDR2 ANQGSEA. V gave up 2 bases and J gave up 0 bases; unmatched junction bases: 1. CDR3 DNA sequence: TGCAGCGTTGAACTAGCGGCCTCCTACAATGAGCAGTTCTTC. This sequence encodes CSVELAASYNEQFF.

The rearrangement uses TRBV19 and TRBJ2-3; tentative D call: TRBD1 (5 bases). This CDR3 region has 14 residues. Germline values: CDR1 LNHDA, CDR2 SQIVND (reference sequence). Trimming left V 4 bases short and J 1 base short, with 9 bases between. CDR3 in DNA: TGTGCCAGTAGTACAGGGTTGGGCACAGATACGCAGTATTTT. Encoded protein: CASSTGLGTDTQYF. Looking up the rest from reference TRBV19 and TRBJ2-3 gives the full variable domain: DGGITQSPKYLFRKEGQNVTLSCEQNLNHDAMYWYRQDPGQGLRLIYYSQIVNDFQKGDIAEGYSVSREKKESFPLTVTSAQKNPTAFYLCASSTGLGTDTQYFGPGTRLTVL.

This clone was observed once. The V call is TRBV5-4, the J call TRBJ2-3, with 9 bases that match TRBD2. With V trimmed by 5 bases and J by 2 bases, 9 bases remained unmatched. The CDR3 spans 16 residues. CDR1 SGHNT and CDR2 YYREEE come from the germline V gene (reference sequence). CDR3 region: CASSNPAGGPTDTQYF. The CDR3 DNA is TGTGCCAGCAGTAATCCAGCGGGAGGCCCCACAGATACGCAGTATTTT.

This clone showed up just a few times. In DNA form, the CDR3 reads TGTGCCAGCAGCTTAGCGGGGGGGCAACCGGGCAATCAGCCCCAGCATTTT. Its protein is CASSLAGGQPGNQPQHF. The chain employs TRBV7-6 and TRBJ1-5; a weak D match, TRBD1 (6 bases). Germline CDR1 and CDR2: SGHVS and FNYEAQ. There are 17 residues in the CDR3. V lost 0 bases and J 2 bases, leaving 14 bases between the germline ends. Combining the CDR3 with reference TRBV7-6 and TRBJ1-5 gives the whole variable domain GAGVSQSPRYKVTKRGQDVALRCDPISGHVSLYWYRQALGQGPEFLTYFNYEAQQDKSGLPNDRFSAERPEGSISTLTIQRTEQRDSAMYRCASSLAGGQPGNQPQHFGDGTRLSIL.

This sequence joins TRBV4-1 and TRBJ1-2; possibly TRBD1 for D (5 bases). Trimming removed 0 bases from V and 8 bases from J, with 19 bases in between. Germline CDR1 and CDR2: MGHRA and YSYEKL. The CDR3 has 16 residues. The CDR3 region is CASSQDGAPGFRGYTF. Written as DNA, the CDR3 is TGCGCCAGCAGCCAAGATGGGGCTCCAGGGTTTCGAGGCTACACCTTC.

The CDR3 DNA is TGCGCCAGCAGTTCGACAGGCGGCTATAGGGCCGGGGAGCTGTTTTTT. Its translation is CASSSTGGYRAGELFF. The rearrangement links TRBV5-1 to TRBJ2-2; a weak D match, TRBD1 (6 bases). The CDR3 has 16 residues. CDR1 is SGHRS, CDR2 YFSETQ, per germline. V was shortened by 5 bases and J by 6 bases, with 20 bases between the two germline ends.

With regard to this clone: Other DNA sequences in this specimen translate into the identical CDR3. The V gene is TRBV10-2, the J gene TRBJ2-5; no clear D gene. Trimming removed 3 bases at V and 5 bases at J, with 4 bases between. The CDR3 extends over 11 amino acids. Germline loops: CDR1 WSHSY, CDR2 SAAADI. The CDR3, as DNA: TGCGCCAGCAGTGAACGGGAGACCCAGTACTTC. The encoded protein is CASSERETQYF.

The CDR3 protein is CAWSVLLKRGAPSGANVLTF. The CDR3 nucleotides read TGTGCCTGGAGTGTACTTCTCAAGCGGGGGGCCCCTTCGGGGGCCAACGTCCTGACTTTC. The V call is TRBV30, the J call TRBJ2-6, with 9 nucleotides matching TRBD2. CDR3 size: 20 residues. The germline CDR1 and CDR2 sequences are GTSNPN and SVGIG (reference sequence). J lost 4 bases, V lost 0 bases, and 16 bases had no gene match.

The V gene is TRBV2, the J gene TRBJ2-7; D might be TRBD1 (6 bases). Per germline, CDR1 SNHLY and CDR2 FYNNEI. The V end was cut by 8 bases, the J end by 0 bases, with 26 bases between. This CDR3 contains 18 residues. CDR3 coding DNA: TGTGCCAGCTTTGACTACTCTACAGGGCAAGGGAACTCCTACGAGCAGTACTTC. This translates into CASFDYSTGQGNSYEQYF.

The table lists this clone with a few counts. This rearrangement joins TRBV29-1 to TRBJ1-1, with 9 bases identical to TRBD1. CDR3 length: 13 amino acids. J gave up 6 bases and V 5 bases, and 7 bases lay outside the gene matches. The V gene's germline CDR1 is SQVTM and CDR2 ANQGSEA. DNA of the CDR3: TGCAGCGTTACCACAGGGGGCTTCGCTGAAGCTTTCTTT. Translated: CSVTTGGFAEAFF.

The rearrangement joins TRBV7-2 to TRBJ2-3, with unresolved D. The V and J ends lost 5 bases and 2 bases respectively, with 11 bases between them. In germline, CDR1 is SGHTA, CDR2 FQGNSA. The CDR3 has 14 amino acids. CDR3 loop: CASSPDSYTDTQYF. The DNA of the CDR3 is TGTGCCAGCAGCCCCGACTCATACACAGATACGCAGTATTTT.

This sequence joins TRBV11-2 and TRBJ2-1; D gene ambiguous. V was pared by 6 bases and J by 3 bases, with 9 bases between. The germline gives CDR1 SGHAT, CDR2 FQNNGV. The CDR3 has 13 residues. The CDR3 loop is CASSSTSYNEQFF. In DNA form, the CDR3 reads TGTGCCAGCAGTTCTACGAGCTACAATGAGCAGTTCTTC.

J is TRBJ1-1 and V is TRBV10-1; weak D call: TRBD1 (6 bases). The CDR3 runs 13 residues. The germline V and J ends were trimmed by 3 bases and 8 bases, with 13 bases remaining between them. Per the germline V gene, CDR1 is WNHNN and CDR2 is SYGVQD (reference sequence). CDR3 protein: CASSDGQIFEAFF. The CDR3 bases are TGCGCCAGCAGTGACGGACAGATTTTCGAAGCTTTCTTT.

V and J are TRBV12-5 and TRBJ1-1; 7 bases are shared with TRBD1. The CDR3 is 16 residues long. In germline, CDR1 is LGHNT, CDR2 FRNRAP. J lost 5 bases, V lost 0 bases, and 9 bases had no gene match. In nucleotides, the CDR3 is TGTGCTAGTGGTTTGGTACCGGGGCAGGGGGAAACTGAAGCTTTCTTT. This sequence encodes CASGLVPGQGETEAFF.

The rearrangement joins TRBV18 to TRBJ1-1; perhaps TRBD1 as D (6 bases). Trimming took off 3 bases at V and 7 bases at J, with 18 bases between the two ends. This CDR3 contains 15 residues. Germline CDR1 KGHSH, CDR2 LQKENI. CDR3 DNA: TGTGCCAGCTCACCGACCCCAGAGGGGGAGGGTGAAGCTTTCTTT. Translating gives CASSPTPEGEGEAFF.

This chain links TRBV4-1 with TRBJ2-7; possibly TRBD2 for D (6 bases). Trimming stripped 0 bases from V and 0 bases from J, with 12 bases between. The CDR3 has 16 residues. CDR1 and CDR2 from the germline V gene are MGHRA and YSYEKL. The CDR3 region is CASSQDPGVSSYEQYF. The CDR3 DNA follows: TGCGCCAGCAGCCAAGATCCGGGAGTGAGCTCCTACGAGCAGTACTTC.

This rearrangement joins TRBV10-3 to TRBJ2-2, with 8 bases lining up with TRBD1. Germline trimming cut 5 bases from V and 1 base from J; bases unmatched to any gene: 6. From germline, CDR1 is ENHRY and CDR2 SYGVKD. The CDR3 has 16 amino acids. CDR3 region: CAISLGQDLNTGELFF. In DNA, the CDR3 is TGTGCCATCAGTCTGGGACAGGACTTGAACACCGGGGAGCTGTTTTTT.

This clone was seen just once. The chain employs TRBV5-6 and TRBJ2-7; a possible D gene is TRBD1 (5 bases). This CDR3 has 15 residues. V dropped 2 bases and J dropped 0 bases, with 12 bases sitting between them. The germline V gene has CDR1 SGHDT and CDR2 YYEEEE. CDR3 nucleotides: TGTGCCAGCAGCTTACCAGGGTCCCTCTCCTACGAGCAGTACTTC. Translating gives CASSLPGSLSYEQYF.

The chain's CDR3 is CASSLGLTGGGEKLFF. CDR3 bases: TGTGCCAGCAGCTTGGGGTTGACAGGGGGTGGTGAAAAACTGTTTTTT. This chain joins TRBV13 and TRBJ1-4, with TRBD1 identical over 9 bases. Germline trimming cut 3 bases from V and 7 bases from J; bases unmatched to any gene: 9. CDR1 is PRHDT and CDR2 is FYEKMQ in the germline V gene (reference sequence). This CDR3 is built from 16 residues.

As DNA, the CDR3 is TGTGCCAGCAGCCCCTGGGGAGGGTCCGGAAACACCATATATTTT. It yields the protein CASSPWGGSGNTIYF. The chain combines TRBV7-2 with TRBJ1-3, with D hard to call. The germline V gene has CDR1 SGHTA and CDR2 FQGNSA. V shed 5 bases and J shed 4 bases, with 15 bases lying between them. CDR3 length: 15 residues.

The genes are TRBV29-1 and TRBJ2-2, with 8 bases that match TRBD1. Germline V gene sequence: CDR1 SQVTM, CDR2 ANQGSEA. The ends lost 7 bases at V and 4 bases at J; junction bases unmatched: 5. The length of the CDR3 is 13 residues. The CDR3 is CSAGDRSTGELFF. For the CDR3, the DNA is TGCAGCGCAGGGGACAGGTCCACCGGGGAGCTGTTTTTT.

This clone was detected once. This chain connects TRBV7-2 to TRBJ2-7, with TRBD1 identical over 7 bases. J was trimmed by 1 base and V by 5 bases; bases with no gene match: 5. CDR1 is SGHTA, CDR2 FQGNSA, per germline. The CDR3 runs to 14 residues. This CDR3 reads CASSRQGGSYEQYF. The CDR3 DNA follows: TGTGCCAGCAGCCGACAGGGTGGGTCCTACGAGCAGTACTTC.

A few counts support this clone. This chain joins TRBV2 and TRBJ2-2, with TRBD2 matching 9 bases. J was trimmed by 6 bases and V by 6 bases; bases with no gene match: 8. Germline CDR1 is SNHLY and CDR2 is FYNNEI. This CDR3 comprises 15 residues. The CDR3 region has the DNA TGTGCCAGCAGGACCCTAGCGGGGTGGGCCGGGGAGCTGTTTTTT. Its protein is CASRTLAGWAGELFF.

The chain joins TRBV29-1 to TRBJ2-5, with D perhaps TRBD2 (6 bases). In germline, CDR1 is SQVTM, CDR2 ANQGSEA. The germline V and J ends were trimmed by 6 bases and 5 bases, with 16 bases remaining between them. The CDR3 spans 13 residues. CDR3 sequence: CSVRFPGAETQYF. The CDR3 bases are TGCAGCGTGAGGTTTCCGGGAGCGGAGACCCAGTACTTC.

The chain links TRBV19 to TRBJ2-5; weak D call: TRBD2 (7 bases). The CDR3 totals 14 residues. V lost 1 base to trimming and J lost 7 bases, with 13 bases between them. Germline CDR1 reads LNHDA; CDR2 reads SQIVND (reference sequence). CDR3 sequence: CASSIAGGSVTQYF. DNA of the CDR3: TGTGCCAGTAGTATAGCGGGGGGCAGCGTGACCCAGTACTTC.

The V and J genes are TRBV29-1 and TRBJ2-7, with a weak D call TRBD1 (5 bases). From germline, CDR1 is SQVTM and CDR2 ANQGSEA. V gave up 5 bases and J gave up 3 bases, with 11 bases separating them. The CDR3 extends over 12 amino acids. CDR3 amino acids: CSVQIDSYEQYF. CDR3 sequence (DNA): TGCAGCGTTCAGATAGACAGCTACGAGCAGTACTTC.

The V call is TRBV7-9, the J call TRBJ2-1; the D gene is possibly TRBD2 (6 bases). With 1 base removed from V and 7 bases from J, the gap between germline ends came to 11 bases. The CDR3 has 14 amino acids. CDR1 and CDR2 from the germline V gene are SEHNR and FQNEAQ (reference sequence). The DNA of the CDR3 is TGTGCCAGCAGCTTAGTGGGCCGGGGGAATGAGCAGTTCTTC. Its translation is CASSLVGRGNEQFF.

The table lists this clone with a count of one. CDR3 nucleotide sequence: TGTGCCAGCTCACCATCTAGAGGGACAGGTAACTACGAGCAGTACTTC. Its translation is CASSPSRGTGNYEQYF. This chain uses TRBV18 with TRBJ2-7, with 8 bases aligning to TRBD1. The ends lost 2 bases at V and 3 bases at J; junction bases unmatched: 9. The germline V gene has CDR1 KGHSH and CDR2 LQKENI. The CDR3 spans 16 residues. Complete variable domain (other parts from reference TRBV18 and TRBJ2-7): NAGVMQNPRHLVRRRGQEARLRCSPMKGHSHVYWYRQLPEEGLKFMVYLQKENIIDESGMPKERFSAEFPKEGPSILRIQQVVRGDSAAYFCASSPSRGTGNYEQYFGPGTRLTVT.

CDR3 protein: CAWGAGTQYF. The CDR3 region has the DNA TGTGCCTGGGGGGCCGGTACGCAGTATTTT. The J gene is TRBJ2-3, the V gene TRBV30; possible D gene TRBD1, 5 bases. The CDR3 spans 10 residues. The germline gives CDR1 GTSNPN, CDR2 SVGIG (reference sequence). Trimming removed 5 bases from V and 8 bases from J, with 8 bases in between. The entire variable domain, with the rest obtained from reference TRBV30 and TRBJ2-3, is as follows: SQTIHQWPATLVQPVGSPLSLECTVEGTSNPNLYWYRQAAGRGLQLLFYSVGIGQISSEVPQNLSASRPQDRQFILSSKKLLLSDSGFYLCAWGAGTQYFGPGTRLTVL.